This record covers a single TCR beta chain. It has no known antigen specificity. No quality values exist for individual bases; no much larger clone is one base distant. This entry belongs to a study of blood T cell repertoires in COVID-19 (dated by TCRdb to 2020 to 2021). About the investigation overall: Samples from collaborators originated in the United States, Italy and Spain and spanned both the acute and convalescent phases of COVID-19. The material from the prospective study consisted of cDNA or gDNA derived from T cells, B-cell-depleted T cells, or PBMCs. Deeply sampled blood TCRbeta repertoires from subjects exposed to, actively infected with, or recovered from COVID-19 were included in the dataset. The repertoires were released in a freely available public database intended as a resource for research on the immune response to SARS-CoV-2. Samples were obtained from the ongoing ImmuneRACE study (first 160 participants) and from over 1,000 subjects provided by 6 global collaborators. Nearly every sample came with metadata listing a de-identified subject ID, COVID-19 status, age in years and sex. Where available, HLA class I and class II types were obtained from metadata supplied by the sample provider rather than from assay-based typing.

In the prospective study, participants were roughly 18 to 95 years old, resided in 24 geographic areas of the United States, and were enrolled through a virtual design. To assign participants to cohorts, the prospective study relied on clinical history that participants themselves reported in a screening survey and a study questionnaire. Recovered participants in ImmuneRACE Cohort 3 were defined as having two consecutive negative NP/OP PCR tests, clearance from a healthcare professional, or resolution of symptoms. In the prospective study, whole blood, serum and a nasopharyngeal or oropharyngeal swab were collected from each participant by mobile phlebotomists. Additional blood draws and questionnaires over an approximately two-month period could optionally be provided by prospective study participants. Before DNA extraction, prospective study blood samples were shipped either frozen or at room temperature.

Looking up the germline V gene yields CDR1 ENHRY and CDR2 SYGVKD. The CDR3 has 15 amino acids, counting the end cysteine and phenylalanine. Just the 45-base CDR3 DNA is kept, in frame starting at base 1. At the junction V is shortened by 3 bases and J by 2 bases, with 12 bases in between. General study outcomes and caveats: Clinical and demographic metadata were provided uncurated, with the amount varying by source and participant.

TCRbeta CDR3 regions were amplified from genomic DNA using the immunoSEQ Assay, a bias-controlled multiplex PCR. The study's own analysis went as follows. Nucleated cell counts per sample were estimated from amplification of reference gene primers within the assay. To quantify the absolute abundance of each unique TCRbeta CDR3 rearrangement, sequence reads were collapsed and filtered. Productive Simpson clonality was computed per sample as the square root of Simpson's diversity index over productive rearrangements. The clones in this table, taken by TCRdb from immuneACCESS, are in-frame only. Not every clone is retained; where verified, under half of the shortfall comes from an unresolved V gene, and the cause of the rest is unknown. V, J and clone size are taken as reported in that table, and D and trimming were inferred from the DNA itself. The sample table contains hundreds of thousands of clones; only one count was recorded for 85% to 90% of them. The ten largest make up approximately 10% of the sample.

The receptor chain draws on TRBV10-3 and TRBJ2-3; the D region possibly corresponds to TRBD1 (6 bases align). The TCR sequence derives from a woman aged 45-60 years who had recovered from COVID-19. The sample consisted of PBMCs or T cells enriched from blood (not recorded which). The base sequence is TGTGCCATCAGTGATCGGACAGACCACACAGATACGCAGTATTTT. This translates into CAISDRTDHTDTQYF.